This T cell receptor (beta chain) was sequenced for a study of CD8 T cells in ankylosing spondylitis. Construction of TCR beta libraries was performed using quantitative 5'-RACE with molecular barcodes. TCRdb analysed the 5' RACE reads with MiXCR anew, one entry per CDR3 protein. The data hold 50,000 to 70,000 distinct CDR3 sequences, with 6.2% observed a single time. A few counts support this clonotype. Its antigen is still unknown. General study findings and limits: Reportedly, significant enrichment of disease-linked clones occurred in matched ankylosing spondylitis synovial fluid. Disease-associated clonotypes exhibited CD8+ identity and were relatively infrequent in peripheral blood. Apparently characteristic of ankylosing spondylitis blood was a TCR beta motif (roughly 8 highly homologous variants).

CDR3 size: 14 residues. V lost 3 bases and J 7 bases, leaving 13 bases between the germline ends. CDR1 is WNHNN and CDR2 is SYGVQD in the germline V gene (reference sequence). The receptor's source is a male donor with ankylosing spondylitis. This sequence joins TRBV10-1 and TRBJ2-1, with a tentative D call TRBD2 (6 bases). Sequenced: synovial fluid, either unsorted or a sorted T cell fraction (not recorded which). The CDR3, as DNA: TGCGCCAGCAGTGAAACGGGAGCTAATAATGAGCAGTTCTTC. Translated: CASSETGANNEQFF.